The T cell receptor beta chain described here comes from a study of shared clonotypes between healthy human individuals. Sequenced by immunoSEQ multiplex PCR; TCRdb stores in-frame clones only, minus some. The data show about 1,900,000 clones, 85% to 95% seen once. Naivety among CD8 cells was defined by CD45RO negativity and positive CCR7 selection, thereby excluding terminally differentiated effector memory CD45RA+ cells. The germline CDR1 and CDR2 sequences are MNHEY and SMNVEV (reference sequence). V lost 4 bases to trimming and J lost 3 bases, with 12 bases between them. The CDR3 covers 15 residues.

Sample: naive CD8+ T cells sorted from blood. The chain employs TRBV27 and TRBJ2-2; D tentatively reads TRBD1 or TRBD2 (5 bases each). This sequence was found in a man aged 18-30 years in good health. The CDR3 coding sequence is TGTGCCAGCAGTTCTGGGGGAAGTGACACCGGGGAGCTGTTTTTT. Protein product: CASSSGGSDTGELFF.